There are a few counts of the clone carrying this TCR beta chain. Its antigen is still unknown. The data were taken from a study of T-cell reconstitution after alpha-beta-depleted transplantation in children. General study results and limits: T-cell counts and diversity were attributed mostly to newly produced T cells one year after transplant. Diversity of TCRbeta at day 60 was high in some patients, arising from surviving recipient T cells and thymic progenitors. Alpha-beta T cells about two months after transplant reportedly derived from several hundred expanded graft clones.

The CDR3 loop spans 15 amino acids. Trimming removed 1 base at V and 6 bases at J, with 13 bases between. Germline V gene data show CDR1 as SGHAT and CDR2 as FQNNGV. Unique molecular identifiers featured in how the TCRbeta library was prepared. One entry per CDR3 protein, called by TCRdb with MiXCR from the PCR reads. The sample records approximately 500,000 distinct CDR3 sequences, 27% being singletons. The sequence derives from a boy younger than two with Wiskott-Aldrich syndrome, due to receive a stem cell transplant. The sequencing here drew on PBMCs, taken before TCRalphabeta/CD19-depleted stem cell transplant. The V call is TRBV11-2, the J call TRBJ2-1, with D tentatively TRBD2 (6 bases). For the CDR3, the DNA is TGTGCCAGCAGCTTAGGGCGGGATTGGGGCAATGAGCAGTTCTTC. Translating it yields CASSLGRDWGNEQFF.